This paragraph reports one T cell receptor beta chain. As yet, its antigen is unknown. The data originate from a study of T-cell reconstitution after alpha-beta-depleted transplantation in children. Germline CDR1 SEHNR, CDR2 FQNEAQ (reference sequence). This CDR3 is built from 15 residues. J gave up 5 bases and V 5 bases, and 11 bases lay outside the gene matches. Unique molecular identifiers were built into the TCRbeta library. TCRdb re-derived calls from the PCR reads in MiXCR, one entry per CDR3 protein. The data show almost 600,000 distinct CDR3 sequences, roughly 30% seen once. General study points: It was newly produced T cells that mostly accounted for T-cell counts and diversity one year after transplant.

Sample: PBMCs, taken before TCRalphabeta/CD19-depleted stem cell transplant. This clonotype was obtained from a boy under two years old with Wiskott-Aldrich syndrome, due to receive a stem cell transplant. J is TRBJ2-7 and V is TRBV7-9; 8 nucleotides agree with TRBD1. The CDR3 DNA follows: TGTGCCAGCAGCCACGGACAGGGAGGTCCTCACGAGCAGTACTTC. As protein: CASSHGQGGPHEQYF.